These 9 T cell receptor beta chains were sequenced from one sample in a study of T cells expressing NK-cell markers. TCRdb reprocessed the 5' RACE reads and reports one entry per CDR3 protein, with no DNA. Found here are 130,000 to 150,000 distinct CDR3 sequences; the top ten clones hold less than 15%. Material: blood T cells: a sorted CD56 or NKG2C T cell subset, CD4+ or CD8+ T cells, or bulk PBMC T cells (not recorded which). The receptors originated from a man between 18 and 29 years old in good health.

The CDR3: CASSYRRQSYEQYF. J is TRBJ2-7 and V is TRBV6-5; the D call from TCRdb, TRBD1, cannot be confirmed without DNA. The CDR3 is 14 residues long. Germline V gene data show CDR1 as MNHEY and CDR2 as SVGAGI.

J is TRBJ2-1 and V is TRBV25-1; the D call of TRBD1 rests on TCRdb alone, since no DNA is present to check it. The CDR3 has 15 amino acids. From germline, CDR1 is MGHDK and CDR2 SYGVNS. The CDR3 reads CASSGNGGSVNEQFF.

This sequence joins TRBV2 and TRBJ2-3; the TCRdb call, TRBD2, lacks DNA for checking. The CDR3 covers 17 residues. From germline, CDR1 is SNHLY and CDR2 FYNNEI. CDR3 residues: CASSERLAGGLIDTQYF.

The chain couples TRBV5-6 to TRBJ2-7; TCRdb reports TRBD1, a call that lacks DNA to check it against. Germline V gene lookup returns CDR1 SGHDT and CDR2 YYEEEE. This CDR3 spans 14 amino acids. CDR3: CASQDRDLSYEQYF.

The chain is built from TRBV6-5 and TRBJ2-6; TCRdb's D gene call, TRBD2, goes unchecked for lack of DNA. Per germline, CDR1 MNHEY and CDR2 SVGAGI. The CDR3 covers 17 residues. The CDR3 loop is CASSYYAGEAGANVLTF.

The chain couples TRBV3-1 to TRBJ2-3; TCRdb indicates TRBD1, and absent DNA this call remains unverified. Germline lookup yields CDR1 LGHDT and CDR2 YNNKEL (reference sequence). CDR3 length equals 18 residues. The CDR3 region is CASSQSRLTGAMGDTQYF.

The chain has TRBV5-5 and TRBJ2-7; TCRdb reports TRBD2, a call that lacks DNA to check it against. The CDR3 runs 17 residues. Germline CDR1 SGHKS, CDR2 YYEKEE (reference sequence). CDR3 sequence reads: CASRRMPTSGRDYEQYF.

The chain combines TRBV30 with TRBJ2-2; TCRdb indicates TRBD2, and absent DNA this call remains unverified. Germline CDR1 and CDR2: GTSNPN and SVGIG (reference sequence). The CDR3 extends over 15 amino acids. This chain's CDR3 is CAWSKLLAATGELFF.

This sequence joins TRBV5-8 and TRBJ1-4; TCRdb's D call, TRBD1, is unchecked because there is no DNA. The V gene's germline CDR1 is SGHTS and CDR2 YDEGEE. The CDR3 has 15 residues. The CDR3 sequence: CASSLARGAGEKLFF.